This T cell receptor (beta chain) was recovered during a study of shared clonotypes between healthy human individuals. Study results and caveats: Exclusively blood specimens were collected; tissue repertoires likely differ.

The protocol was immunoSEQ multiplex PCR, while the TCRdb copy is restricted to in-frame clones and leaves out a portion. Here the sample spans around 1,900,000 clones, just over 90% being singletons. Per germline, CDR1 SQVTM and CDR2 ANQGSEA. V gave up 4 bases and J gave up 6 bases; unmatched junction bases: 11. This CDR3 contains 17 residues. Comments on this clone: Its target is unknown.

Naive CD8 isolation took CD45RO-negative cells positively selected for CCR7 and excluded terminally differentiated effector memory CD45RA+ cells. This clonotype was obtained from a man aged 18 to 30 in good health. Some clones in this sample may be carry-over from other donors' samples. The chain employs TRBV29-1 and TRBJ2-2; 13 bases are shared with TRBD2. Sequencing was done on a sample of naive CD8+ T cells from PBMCs. The CDR3, as DNA: TGCAGCGTTGGCCTTGGGACTAGCGGGACCTTGGCCGGGGAGCTGTTTTTT. Translation: CSVGLGTSGTLAGELFF.